This entry concerns a single TCR beta chain. Its antigen remains unknown. Per donor, one heparinised blood draw averaged roughly 110 mL. The data are from a study of beta chain features in type 1 diabetes. Notes on the study in general: Cells carrying high TCR expression could end up over-represented when cDNA is sequenced. Type 1 diabetes patients had TCRB CDR3s that were shorter (moderately but significantly so) in all four CD4+ subsets.

The CDR3 is 15 residues long. Trimming cost V 0 bases and J 1 base; bases outside gene matches: 5. Germline V gene lookup returns CDR1 GTSNPN and CDR2 SVGIG (reference sequence). Reverse transcribing all isolated RNA meant expressed TCRB transcripts were sequenced. The repertoire was sequenced with immunoSEQ multiplex PCR; TCRdb's copy has only in-frame clones and lacks some. Of about 700,000 clones listed, around an eighth are singletons. This rearrangement joins TRBV30 to TRBJ1-1; 7 bases line up with TRBD1. Sequencing input: naive CD4+ T cells from blood. This receptor was taken from a young man with type 1 diabetes. CDR3 in DNA: TGTGCCTGGAGTGTACCGGGACAGAGGAACACTGAAGCTTTCTTT. This sequence encodes CAWSVPGQRNTEAFF.